Shown below are 7 T cell receptor beta chains from a single sample sequenced in a study of preoperative IRX-2 immunotherapy in early breast cancer. Treatment described: preoperative locoregional IRX-2 cytokine immunotherapy. Sequencing was performed with immunoSEQ multiplex PCR; in TCRdb, only in-frame clones are kept and a portion is missing. The table lists around 35,000 clones, roughly 96% of them singletons. The sample here was taken from a patient treated with IRX-2 immunotherapy. These receptors were collected from a human donor with breast cancer.

V usage is TRBV19 and J usage is TRBJ2-1; D is perhaps TRBD2 (5 bases). CDR3 size: 14 residues. Germline CDR1 reads LNHDA; CDR2 reads SQIVND (reference sequence). V lost 7 bases and J lost 4, with 14 bases in between. The CDR3 sequence: CASTGRGFYNEQFF. For the CDR3, the DNA is TGTGCCAGTACCGGGCGCGGGTTTTACAATGAGCAGTTCTTC.

V and J are TRBV6-4 and TRBJ1-2; the D gene is possibly TRBD1 (5 bases). The CDR3 contains 15 residues. The ends were cut back, 3 bases at V and 2 bases at J, with 13 bases in the middle. The V gene's germline CDR1 is MRHNA and CDR2 SNTAGT. The chain's CDR3 is CASSDGGKGNYGYTF. In DNA, the CDR3 is TGTGCCAGCAGTGATGGGGGGAAGGGGAACTATGGCTACACCTTC.

The chain links TRBV4-1 to TRBJ1-5; D call uncertain. This CDR3 contains 13 residues. The germline CDR1 and CDR2 sequences are MGHRA and YSYEKL. Deletions cut 4 bases from V and 4 bases from J, with 8 bases between. CDR3 DNA sequence: TGCGCCAGCAGCCTCGGAATAAATCAGCCCCAGCATTTT. Protein sequence: CASSLGINQPQHF.

V is TRBV30 and J is TRBJ1-6, with D possibly being TRBD1 (5 bases). This CDR3 has 15 amino acids. Trimming removed 1 base from V and 5 bases from J, with 12 bases in between. The germline V gene has CDR1 GTSNPN and CDR2 SVGIG (reference sequence). The DNA of the CDR3 is TGTGCCTGGAGTGAAGGGACCGCTGATAATTCACCCCTCCACTTT. Amino acid sequence: CAWSEGTADNSPLHF.

On this clone: In the same sample, other DNA sequences code for this CDR3. The V gene is TRBV27, the J gene TRBJ1-5; D gene uncertain. Germline-derived CDR1 and CDR2 are MNHEY and SMNVEV (reference sequence). The CDR3 covers 12 residues. V was clipped by 2 bases and J by 3 bases, with 2 bases between them. The DNA for the CDR3 is TGTGCCAGCAGTTTACCCAATCAGCCCCAGCATTTT. Translating gives CASSLPNQPQHF.

The chain is built from TRBV7-8 and TRBJ1-5, with 8 bases identical to TRBD1. The V and J ends lost 2 bases and 4 bases, in that order; junction bases with no gene match: 16. The CDR3 has 19 residues. Germline CDR1 and CDR2: SGHVS and FQNEAQ. This chain's CDR3 is CASSLYLRTGRLENQPQHF. CDR3 DNA sequence: TGTGCCAGCAGCTTATATCTCAGGACAGGGCGTTTGGAGAATCAGCCCCAGCATTTT.

V and J are TRBV4-3 and TRBJ2-7; 11 nucleotides align to TRBD2. The CDR3 spans 16 residues. The germline V gene encodes CDR1 LGHNA and CDR2 YSLEER. Trimming cost V 1 base and J 5 bases; bases outside gene matches: 7. The CDR3 coding sequence is TGCGCCAGCAGCCAAGGCCAACTAGCGGGAGTTAACGAGCAGTACTTC. It encodes CASSQGQLAGVNEQYF.